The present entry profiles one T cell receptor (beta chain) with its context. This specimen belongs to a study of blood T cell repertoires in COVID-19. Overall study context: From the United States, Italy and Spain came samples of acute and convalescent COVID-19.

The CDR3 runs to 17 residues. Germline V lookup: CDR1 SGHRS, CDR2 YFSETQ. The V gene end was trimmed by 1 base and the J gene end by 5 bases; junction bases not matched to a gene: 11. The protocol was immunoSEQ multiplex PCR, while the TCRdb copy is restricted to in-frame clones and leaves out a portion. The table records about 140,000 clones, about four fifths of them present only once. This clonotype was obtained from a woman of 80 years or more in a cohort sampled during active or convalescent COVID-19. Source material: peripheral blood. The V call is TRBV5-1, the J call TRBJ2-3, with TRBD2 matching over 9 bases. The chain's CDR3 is CASSLLYFSGGGDTQYF. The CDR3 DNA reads TGCGCCAGCAGCTTGTTGTATTTTAGCGGGGGTGGAGATACGCAGTATTTT.